This T cell receptor beta chain was sequenced in a study of Ad26.COV2.S vaccination and SARS-CoV-2 variants. This clone was found once. In the same sample, other DNA sequences code for this CDR3. The V and J ends lost 3 bases and 4 bases respectively, with 4 bases between them. CDR1 and CDR2 (germline): LNHDA, SQIVND (reference sequence). This CDR3 has 11 residues. TCRdb's table, derived via immunoSEQ multiplex PCR, lists solely in-frame clones and lacks some. The table has roughly 350,000 clones, 88% seen once. The treatment is: some 20 received Ad26.COV2.S at low or high dose, single or two shots; about 5 received placebo; per-sample allocation not given. The study sampled participants on day 63 after the first vaccine or placebo injection.

This clonotype was obtained from a person aged 18-60 years who received the Ad26.COV2.S COVID-19 vaccine or a placebo. J is TRBJ2-7 and V is TRBV19, with no clear D. The sequencing here drew on peripheral blood, taken in a trial of Ad26.COV2.S vaccine versus placebo. The CDR3 DNA follows: TGTGCCAGTAGTATCGGGTACGAGCAGTACTTC. Residues: CASSIGYEQYF. Variable domain in full (rest from reference TRBV19 and TRBJ2-7): DGGITQSPKYLFRKEGQNVTLSCEQNLNHDAMYWYRQDPGQGLRLIYYSQIVNDFQKGDIAEGYSVSREKKESFPLTVTSAQKNPTAFYLCASSIGYEQYFGPGTRLTVT.